Below, 8 T cell receptor beta chains from the same sample are listed, as sequenced in a study of T-cell reconstitution after alpha-beta-depleted transplantation in children. Using unique molecular identifiers, the investigators prepared the TCRbeta library. TCRdb independently ran MiXCR on the PCR reads; one entry per CDR3 protein. The sample lists more than 400,000 distinct CDR3 sequences; about 40% were seen once. The source was PBMCs, collected before TCRalphabeta/CD19-depleted stem cell transplant. These receptors were taken from a girl aged 2-15 years with aplastic anemia, due to receive a stem cell transplant.

This chain connects TRBV7-2 to TRBJ2-4; no clear D gene. The germline V gene encodes CDR1 SGHTA and CDR2 FQGNSA. Trimming shortened V by 1 base and J by 0 bases, and 10 bases separated the two germline ends. The CDR3 covers 16 residues. In DNA, the CDR3 is TGTGCCAGCAGCTTAGGGGGTACAATAGCCAAAAACATTCAGTACTTC. As protein: CASSLGGTIAKNIQYF.

There are many counts of this clonotype. The chain is built from TRBV5-6 and TRBJ1-2; TRBD1 matches at 8 bases. This CDR3 has 15 residues. J gave up 8 bases and V 0 bases, and 9 bases lay outside the gene matches. Germline CDR1 SGHDT, CDR2 YYEEEE. CDR3 nucleotide sequence: TGTGCCAGCAGCTTGGCCCCTGGCAGGGGGCAAGGCTACACCTTC. Its protein is CASSLAPGRGQGYTF. The full variable domain, in which reference TRBV5-6 and TRBJ1-2 provide the parts outside the CDR3, is DAGVTQSPTHLIKTRGQQVTLRCSPKSGHDTVSWYQQALGQGPQFIFQYYEEEERQRGNFPDRFSGHQFPNYSSELNVNALLLGDSALYLCASSLAPGRGQGYTFGSGTRLTVV.

This clonotype came up a few times. This chain links TRBV5-1 with TRBJ1-2; 10 bases are a match to TRBD1. V shed 3 bases and J 0 bases; nucleotides not matched to a gene: 8. Germline values: CDR1 SGHRS, CDR2 YFSETQ. The CDR3 spans 17 residues. The CDR3 DNA reads TGCGCCAGCAGCTCTCCGGACAGGGGGGCAGCTAACTATGGCTACACCTTC. This translates into CASSSPDRGAANYGYTF.

This clonotype was seen a few times. The chain combines TRBV29-1 with TRBJ2-7, with 8 bases aligning to TRBD1. The CDR3 sequence is 15 residues long. With V trimmed by 5 bases and J by 0 bases, 9 bases remained unmatched. Germline assignment: CDR1 SQVTM and CDR2 ANQGSEA. CDR3 in amino acids: CSVRERTGNSYEQYF. The CDR3 region has the DNA TGCAGCGTTCGGGAAAGGACAGGGAACTCCTACGAGCAGTACTTC.

Many counts were recorded for this clonotype. The chain recombines TRBV5-1 with TRBJ1-5, with a tentative D call TRBD1 (6 bases). The length of the CDR3 is 16 residues. The V gene's germline CDR1 is SGHRS and CDR2 YFSETQ. Trimming pared 0 bases from V and 0 bases from J, leaving 10 bases between. Here the CDR3 reads CASSLEGGYSNQPQHF. CDR3 DNA sequence: TGCGCCAGCAGCTTGGAAGGGGGATATAGCAATCAGCCCCAGCATTTT.

The chain uses TRBV20-1 and TRBJ2-7, with 9 bases aligning to TRBD1. J lost 2 bases, V lost 5 bases, and 1 base had no gene match. CDR1 is DFQATT and CDR2 is SNEGSKA in the germline V gene (reference sequence). This CDR3 spans 12 amino acids. The DNA of the CDR3 is TGCAGTGCTGACAGGGGGGCCTACGAGCAGTACTTC. Protein: CSADRGAYEQYF.

The chain employs TRBV7-8 and TRBJ2-1; maybe TRBD2 (6 bases). The CDR3 runs 15 residues. CDR1 SGHVS and CDR2 FQNEAQ come from the germline V gene. Trimming shortened V by 7 bases and J by 0 bases, and 13 bases separated the two germline ends. The CDR3 nucleotides are TGTGCCAGCAAAGGACGGGGGAGCTCCTACAATGAGCAGTTCTTC. Translated, it gives CASKGRGSSYNEQFF. Drawing the rest from reference TRBV7-8 and TRBJ2-1, the complete variable domain is GAGVSQSPRYKVAKRGQDVALRCDPISGHVSLFWYQQALGQGPEFLTYFQNEAQLDKSGLPSDRFFAERPEGSVSTLKIQRTQQEDSAVYLCASKGRGSSYNEQFFGPGTRLTVL.

The rearrangement uses TRBV7-3 and TRBJ1-2; D may be TRBD1 (5 bases). Trimming removed 5 bases at V and 4 bases at J, with 29 bases between. The CDR3 is 19 amino acids. From germline, CDR1 is SGHTA and CDR2 FQGTGA. Written as DNA, the CDR3 is TGTGCCAGCAGCGTCCTCCCTGGCAGGGTAGCGGCTCGTGGCTATGGCTACACCTTC. It codes for CASSVLPGRVAARGYGYTF.